This T cell receptor (beta chain) appears in the sequencing data of a study of blood T cell repertoires in COVID-19. Overall study context: Italy, Spain and the United States were the sources of the convalescent and acute COVID-19 samples. PBMCs, B-cell-depleted T cells, or T cells provided the cDNA or gDNA that made up the material.

Recruited during active infection, patients (from Seattle) were subsequently followed longitudinally. Original methodology: Reference gene primer amplification gave estimated nucleated cell counts. The protocol was immunoSEQ multiplex PCR, while the TCRdb copy is restricted to in-frame clones and leaves out a portion. V and J calls and clone size are given by that table; D and trimming were obtained from the DNA. The data show fewer than 250,000 clones, 80% to 95% seen once. Deletions cut 10 bases from V and 4 bases from J, with 20 bases between. CDR1 is WSHSY and CDR2 is SAAADI in the germline V gene. This CDR3 is built from 14 residues.

The chain recombines TRBV10-2 with TRBJ2-7; D call uncertain. Sequencing was done on a sample of peripheral blood. The clonotype comes from a man between 25 and 39 years old with COVID-19, enrolled during active disease. CDR3: CATTFGARHYEQYF. In nucleotides, the CDR3 is TGCGCCACCACTTTTGGTGCCAGGCATTACGAGCAGTACTTC.